The rows below give T cell receptor beta chains drawn from one sample of a study of blood T cell repertoires in COVID-19. Clones were sequenced by immunoSEQ multiplex PCR, and TCRdb holds only the in-frame ones, with some missing. The repertoire includes over 110,000 clones, 75% to 90% of them detected once, and roughly 1.6% sits in the top ten. Sequenced material: peripheral blood. The receptors stem from a woman aged 45-60 years with acute or convalescent COVID-19. Both conserved end residues are part of each CDR3. D genes are given only for firm matches. Size tells how often a clone was seen (once, few, many) or the class of an expanded clone, and some rows leave it out.

D | J | V | size | DNA | CDR3
TRBD1 | TRBJ1-6 | TRBV19 | . | TGTGCCAGTAGTGGGACAGGCGAGTCCCCCCTCCACTTT | CASSGTGESPLHF
. | TRBJ1-5 | TRBV18 | . | TGTGCCAGCTCACCACAGATCCAGGGAAAGGGTCAGCCCCAGCATTTT | CASSPQIQGKGQPQHF
TRBD1 | TRBJ1-5 | TRBV3-1/TRBV3-2 | . | TGTGCCAGCAGCCAAGGGACAGGGGAGGATCAGCCCCAGCATTTT | CASSQGTGEDQPQHF
TRBD2 | TRBJ2-5 | TRBV5-1 | . | TGCGCCAGCAGCTTGGCGGCTAGCGGGGCAGAGACCCAGTACTTC | CASSLAASGAETQYF
. | TRBJ2-3 | TRBV7-9 | . | TGTGCCAGCAGCTTAGGCACTCCGGCAGATACGCAGTATTTT | CASSLGTPADTQYF
TRBD2 | TRBJ2-1 | TRBV11-3 | . | TGTGCCAGCCCGACTAGCGGGAGGCGCGCGACCTACAATGAGCAGTTCTTC | CASPTSGRRATYNEQFF
TRBD2 | TRBJ2-1 | TRBV4-1 | . | TGCGCCAGCAGCCAAGTAGCGCTAGCGGGATACAATGAGCAGTTCTTC | CASSQVALAGYNEQFF
. | TRBJ1-6 | TRBV7-6 | . | TGTGCCAGCAGCTCGTCCGAGACAGGTGCCTCACCCCTCCACTTT | CASSSSETGASPLHF
. | TRBJ1-6 | TRBV5-5 | . | TGTGCCAGCAGCTTCAGGGTTTTTGTTGATTCACCCCTCCACTTT | CASSFRVFVDSPLHF
. | TRBJ2-2 | TRBV14 | . | TGTGCCAGCAGCCAACAATATCTAAACACCGGGGAGCTGTTTTTT | CASSQQYLNTGELFF
. | TRBJ1-2 | TRBV10-3 | . | TGTGCCATCAGTGACGCGCCAGTGGCGGCTGGCTACACCTTC | CAISDAPVAAGYTF
TRBD1 | TRBJ1-1 | TRBV5-1 | . | TGCGCCAGCAGCGCGGGAACAGGGGGCACTGAAGCTTTCTTT | CASSAGTGGTEAFF
. | TRBJ2-5 | TRBV27 | . | TGTGCCAGCAGTTTAGTTAGCGCGGAGACCCAGTACTTC | CASSLVSAETQYF
. | TRBJ2-5 | TRBV27 | . | TGTGCCAGCAGTTTTGGGCAGGGATACGAGACCCAGTACTTC | CASSFGQGYETQYF
. | TRBJ2-3 | TRBV9 | . | TGTGCCAGCAGCGTAGACGGAGATACGCAGTATTTT | CASSVDGDTQYF
. | TRBJ2-3 | TRBV9 | . | TGTGCCAGCAGCGCAATAGGCCTAGAAGGTGCAGATACGCAGTATTTT | CASSAIGLEGADTQYF
TRBD1 | TRBJ1-4 | TRBV19 | . | TGTGCCAGTAGTACTACCGGGACAGGGAACGAAAAACTGTTTTTT | CASSTTGTGNEKLFF
TRBD1 | TRBJ2-7 | TRBV6-2/TRBV6-3 | . | TGTGCCAGCAGTTACCCGGCAGGGGGCTACGAGCAGTACTTC | CASSYPAGGYEQYF
TRBD1 | TRBJ2-6 | TRBV18 | . | TGTGCCAGCTCACCTCGAGGACAGGGGGCTTCTGGGGCCAACGTCCTGACTTTC | CASSPRGQGASGANVLTF
. | TRBJ1-1 | TRBV18 | once | TGTGCCAGCTCACCGTCCGAGGTAAACACTGAAGCTTTCTTT | CASSPSEVNTEAFF
TRBD1 | TRBJ2-6 | TRBV10-3 | . | TGTGCCATCAGTGGGGCAGCCGGGACAGGGCGCTCTGGGGCCAACGTCCTGACTTTC | CAISGAAGTGRSGANVLTF
TRBD1 | TRBJ1-3 | TRBV3-1/TRBV3-2 | . | TGTGCCAGCAGCCCCCGCGAAGGGGGCGAAAACACCATATATTTT | CASSPREGGENTIYF
. | TRBJ1-2 | TRBV7-9 | . | TGTGCCAGCAGCTTAGGGGGCAGCTATGGCTACACCTTC | CASSLGGSYGYTF
. | TRBJ1-1 | TRBV4-1 | . | TGCGCCAGCAGCCAAGCGGAAGCGAGCACTGAAGCTTTCTTT | CASSQAEASTEAFF
. | TRBJ1-1 | TRBV30 | . | TGTGCCTGCTCCCGAGGGGGGAACACTGAAGCTTTCTTT | CACSRGGNTEAFF
TRBD2 | TRBJ2-2 | TRBV18 | . | TGTGCCAGCTCACCACCGGGACTAGCGGGATCGGGGGAGCTGTTTTTT | CASSPPGLAGSGELFF
TRBD1 | TRBJ1-6 | TRBV5-1 | . | TGCGCCAGCAGCGAAGGGACAGAGAATTCACCCCTCCACTTT | CASSEGTENSPLHF
TRBD1 | TRBJ1-3 | TRBV6-6 | . | TGTGCCAGCAGCCGCGACAGGGACTGGGGCGGAAACACCATATATTTT | CASSRDRDWGGNTIYF
TRBD2 | TRBJ2-1 | TRBV28 | . | TGTGCCAGCAGTTTGGGAGGGGCCTACAATGAGCAGTTCTTC | CASSLGGAYNEQFF
TRBD2 | TRBJ2-7 | TRBV19 | . | TGTGCCAGTAGTGGCGGGACTAGCTACGAGCAGTACTTC | CASSGGTSYEQYF